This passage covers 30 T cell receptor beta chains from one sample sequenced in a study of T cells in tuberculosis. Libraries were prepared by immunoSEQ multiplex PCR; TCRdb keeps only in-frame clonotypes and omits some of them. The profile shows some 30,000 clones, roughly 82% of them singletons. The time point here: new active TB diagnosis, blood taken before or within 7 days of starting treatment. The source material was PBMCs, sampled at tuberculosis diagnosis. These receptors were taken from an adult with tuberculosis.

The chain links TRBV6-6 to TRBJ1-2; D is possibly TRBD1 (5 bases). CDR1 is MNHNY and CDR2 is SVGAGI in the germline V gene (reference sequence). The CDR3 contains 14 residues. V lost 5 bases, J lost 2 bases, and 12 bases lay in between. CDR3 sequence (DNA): TGTGCCAGCAGTACCCCGGGGGGGAACTATGGCTACACCTTC. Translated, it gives CASSTPGGNYGYTF.

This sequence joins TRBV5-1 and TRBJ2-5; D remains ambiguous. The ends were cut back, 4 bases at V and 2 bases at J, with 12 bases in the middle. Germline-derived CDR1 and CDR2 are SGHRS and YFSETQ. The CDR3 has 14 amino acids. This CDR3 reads CASSPRNSQETQYF. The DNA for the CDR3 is TGCGCCAGCAGCCCTCGGAACAGTCAAGAGACCCAGTACTTC.

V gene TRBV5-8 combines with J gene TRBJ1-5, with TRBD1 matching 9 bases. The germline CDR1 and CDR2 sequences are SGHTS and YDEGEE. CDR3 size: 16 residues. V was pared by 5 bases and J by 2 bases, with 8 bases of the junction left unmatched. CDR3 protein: CASSQTGGAGNQPQHF. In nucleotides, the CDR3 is TGTGCCAGCAGTCAAACAGGGGGCGCGGGCAATCAGCCCCAGCATTTT.

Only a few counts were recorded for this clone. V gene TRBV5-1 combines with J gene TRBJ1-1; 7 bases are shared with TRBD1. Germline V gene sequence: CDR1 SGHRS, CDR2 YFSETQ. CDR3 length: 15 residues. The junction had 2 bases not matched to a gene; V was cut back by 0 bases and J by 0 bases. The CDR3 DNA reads TGCGCCAGCAGCTTGGATGACAGGGTGAACACTGAAGCTTTCTTT. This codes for CASSLDDRVNTEAFF.

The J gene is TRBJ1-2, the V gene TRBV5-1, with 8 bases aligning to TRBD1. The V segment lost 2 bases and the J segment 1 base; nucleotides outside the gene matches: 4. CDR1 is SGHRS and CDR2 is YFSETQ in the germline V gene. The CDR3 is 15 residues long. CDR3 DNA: TGCGCCAGCAGCTTCGGGACAGGAAATAACTATGGCTACACCTTC. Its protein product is CASSFGTGNNYGYTF.

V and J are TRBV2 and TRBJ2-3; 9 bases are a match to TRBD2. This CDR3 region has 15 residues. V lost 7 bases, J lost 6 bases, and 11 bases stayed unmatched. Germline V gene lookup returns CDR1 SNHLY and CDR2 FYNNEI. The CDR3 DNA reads TGTGCCAGCACGCCGGGACTAGCTTTCTTGGATACGCAGTATTTT. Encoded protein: CASTPGLAFLDTQYF.

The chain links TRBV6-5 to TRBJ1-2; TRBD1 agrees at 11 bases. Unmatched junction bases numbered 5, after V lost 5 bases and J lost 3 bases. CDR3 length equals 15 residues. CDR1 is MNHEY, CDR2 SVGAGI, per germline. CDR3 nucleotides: TGTGCCAGCAGTGGACAGGGGGCGCGGGACTATGGCTACACCTTC. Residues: CASSGQGARDYGYTF.

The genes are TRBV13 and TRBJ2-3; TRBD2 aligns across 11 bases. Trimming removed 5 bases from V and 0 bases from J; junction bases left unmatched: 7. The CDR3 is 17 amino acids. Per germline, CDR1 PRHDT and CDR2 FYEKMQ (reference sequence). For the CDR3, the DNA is TGTGCCAGCAGCCCCCCGACTAGCGGGGAGAGCACAGATACGCAGTATTTT. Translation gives CASSPPTSGESTDTQYF.

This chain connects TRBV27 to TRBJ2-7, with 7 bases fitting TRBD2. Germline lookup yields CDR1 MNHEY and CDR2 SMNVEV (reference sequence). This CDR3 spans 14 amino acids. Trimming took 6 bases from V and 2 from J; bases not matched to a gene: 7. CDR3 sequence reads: CASRPGEGTYEQYF. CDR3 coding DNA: TGTGCCAGCAGGCCGGGGGAGGGTACCTACGAGCAGTACTTC.

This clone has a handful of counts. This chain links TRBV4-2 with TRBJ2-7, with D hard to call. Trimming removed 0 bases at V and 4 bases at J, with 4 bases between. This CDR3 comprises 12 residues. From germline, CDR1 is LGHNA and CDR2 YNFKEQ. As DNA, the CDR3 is TGTGCCAGCAGCCAAGACAAATACGAGCAGTACTTC. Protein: CASSQDKYEQYF.

The CDR3 reads CASSLKGLPNTEAFF. The CDR3 nucleotides read TGTGCCAGCAGCCTTAAGGGACTTCCGAATACTGAAGCTTTCTTT. The chain recombines TRBV7-9 with TRBJ1-1; D perhaps matches TRBD1 (5 bases). The CDR3 sequence is 15 residues long. Germline CDR1 and CDR2: SEHNR and FQNEAQ (reference sequence). V was clipped by 5 bases and J by 5 bases, with 18 bases between them.

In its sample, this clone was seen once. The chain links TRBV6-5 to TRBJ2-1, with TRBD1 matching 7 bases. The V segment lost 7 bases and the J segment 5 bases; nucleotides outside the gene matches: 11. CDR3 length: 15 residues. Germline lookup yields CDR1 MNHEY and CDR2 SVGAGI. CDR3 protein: CASTLGGQRHNEQFF. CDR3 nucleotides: TGTGCCAGCACTCTAGGGGGCCAGAGACACAATGAGCAGTTCTTC.

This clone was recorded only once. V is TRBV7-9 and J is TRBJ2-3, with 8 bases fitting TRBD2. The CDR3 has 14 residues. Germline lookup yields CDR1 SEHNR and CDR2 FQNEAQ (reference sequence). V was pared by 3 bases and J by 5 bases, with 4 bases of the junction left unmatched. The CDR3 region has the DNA TGTGCCAGCAGCTTGGACGGGGGGGGAGATACGCAGTATTTT. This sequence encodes CASSLDGGGDTQYF.

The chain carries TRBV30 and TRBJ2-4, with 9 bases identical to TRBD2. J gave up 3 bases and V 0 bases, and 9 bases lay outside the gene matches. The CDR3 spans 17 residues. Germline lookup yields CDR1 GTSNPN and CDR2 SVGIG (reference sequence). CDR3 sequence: CAWSVRLAGRDKNIQYF. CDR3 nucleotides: TGTGCCTGGAGTGTAAGGCTAGCGGGACGTGACAAAAACATTCAGTACTTC.

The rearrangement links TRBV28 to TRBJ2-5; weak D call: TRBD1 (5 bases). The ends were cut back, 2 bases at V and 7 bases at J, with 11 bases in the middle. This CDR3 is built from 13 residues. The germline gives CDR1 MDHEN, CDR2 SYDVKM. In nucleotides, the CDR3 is TGTGCCAGCAGTTTACCCACAAGGGGGACCCAGTACTTC. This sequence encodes CASSLPTRGTQYF.

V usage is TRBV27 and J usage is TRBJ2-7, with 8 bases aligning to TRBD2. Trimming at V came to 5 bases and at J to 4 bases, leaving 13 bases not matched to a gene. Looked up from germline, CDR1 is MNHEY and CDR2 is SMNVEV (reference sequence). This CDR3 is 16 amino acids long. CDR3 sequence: CASSTRTSSPWYEQYF. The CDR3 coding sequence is TGTGCCAGCAGTACCCGGACTAGCTCTCCATGGTACGAGCAGTACTTC.

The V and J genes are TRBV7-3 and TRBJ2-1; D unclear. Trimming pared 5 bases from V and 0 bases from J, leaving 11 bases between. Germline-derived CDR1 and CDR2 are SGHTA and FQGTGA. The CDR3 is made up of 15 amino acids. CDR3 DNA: TGTGCCAGCAGCCCCTCTCTGAGCTCCTACAATGAGCAGTTCTTC. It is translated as CASSPSLSSYNEQFF.

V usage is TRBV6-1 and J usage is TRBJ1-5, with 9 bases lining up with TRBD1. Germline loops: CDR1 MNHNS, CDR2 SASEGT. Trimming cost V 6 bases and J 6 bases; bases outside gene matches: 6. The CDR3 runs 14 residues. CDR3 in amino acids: CASSPDRGSQPQHF. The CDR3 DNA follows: TGTGCCAGCAGCCCGGACAGGGGAAGTCAGCCCCAGCATTTT.

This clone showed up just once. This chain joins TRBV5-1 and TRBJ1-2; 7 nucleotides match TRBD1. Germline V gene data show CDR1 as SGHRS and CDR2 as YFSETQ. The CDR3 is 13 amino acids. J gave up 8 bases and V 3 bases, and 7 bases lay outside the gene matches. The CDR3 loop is CASSSQGRSGYTF. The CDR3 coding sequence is TGCGCCAGCAGCTCACAGGGGAGGTCGGGCTACACCTTC. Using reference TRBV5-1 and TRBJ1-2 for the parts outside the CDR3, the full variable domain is KAGVTQTPRYLIKTRGQQVTLSCSPISGHRSVSWYQQTPGQGLQFLFEYFSETQRNKGNFPGRFSGRQFSNSRSEMNVSTLELGDSALYLCASSSQGRSGYTFGSGTRLTVV.

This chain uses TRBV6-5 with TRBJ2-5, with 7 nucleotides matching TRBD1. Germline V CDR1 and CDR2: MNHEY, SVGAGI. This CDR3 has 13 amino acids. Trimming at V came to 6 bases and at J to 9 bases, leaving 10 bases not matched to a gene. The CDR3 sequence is CASSTPITGAQYF. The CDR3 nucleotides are TGTGCCAGCAGCACACCCATTACAGGGGCCCAGTACTTC.

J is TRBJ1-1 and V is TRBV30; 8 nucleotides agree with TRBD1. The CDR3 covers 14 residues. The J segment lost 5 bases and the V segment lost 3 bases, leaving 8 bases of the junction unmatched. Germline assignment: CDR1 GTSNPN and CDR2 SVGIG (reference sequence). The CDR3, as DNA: TGTGCCTGGAGGCAACAGGGGGGAGGGACTGAAGCTTTCTTT. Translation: CAWRQQGGGTEAFF.

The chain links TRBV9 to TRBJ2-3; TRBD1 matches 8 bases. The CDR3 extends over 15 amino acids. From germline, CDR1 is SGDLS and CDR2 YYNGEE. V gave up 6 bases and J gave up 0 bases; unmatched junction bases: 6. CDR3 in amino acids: CASTFDRGSTDTQYF. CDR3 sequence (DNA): TGTGCCAGCACGTTCGACAGGGGAAGCACAGATACGCAGTATTTT.

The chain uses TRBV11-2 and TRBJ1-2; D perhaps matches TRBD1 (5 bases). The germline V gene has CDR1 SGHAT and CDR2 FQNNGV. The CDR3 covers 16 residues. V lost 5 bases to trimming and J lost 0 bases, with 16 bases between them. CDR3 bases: TGTGCCAGCAGCCCTGGGGCTTTACGTACTAACTATGGCTACACCTTC. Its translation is CASSPGALRTNYGYTF. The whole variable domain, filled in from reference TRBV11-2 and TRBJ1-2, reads EAGVAQSPRYKIIEKRQSVAFWCNPISGHATLYWYQQILGQGPKLLIQFQNNGVVDDSQLPKDRFSAERLKGVDSTLKIQPAKLEDSAVYLCASSPGALRTNYGYTFGSGTRLTVV.

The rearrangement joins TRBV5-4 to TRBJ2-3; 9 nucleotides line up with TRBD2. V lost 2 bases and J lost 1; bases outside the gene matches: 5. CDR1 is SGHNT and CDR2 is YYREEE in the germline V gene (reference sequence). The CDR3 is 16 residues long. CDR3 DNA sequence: TGTGCCAGCAGCTTTAGACTAGCGGCGGGCACAGATACGCAGTATTTT. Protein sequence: CASSFRLAAGTDTQYF.

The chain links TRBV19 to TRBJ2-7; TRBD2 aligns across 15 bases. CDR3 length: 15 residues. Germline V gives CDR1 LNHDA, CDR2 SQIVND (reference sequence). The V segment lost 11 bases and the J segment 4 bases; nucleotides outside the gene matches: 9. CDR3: CAPRTSGRAGYEQYF. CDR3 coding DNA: TGTGCCCCGCGGACTAGCGGGAGGGCCGGGTACGAGCAGTACTTC.

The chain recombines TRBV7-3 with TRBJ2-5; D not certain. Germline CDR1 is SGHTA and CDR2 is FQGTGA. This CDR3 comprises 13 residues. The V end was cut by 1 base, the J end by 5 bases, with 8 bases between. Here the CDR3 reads CASSLISSETQYF. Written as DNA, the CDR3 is TGTGCCAGCAGCTTAATATCGTCCGAGACCCAGTACTTC.

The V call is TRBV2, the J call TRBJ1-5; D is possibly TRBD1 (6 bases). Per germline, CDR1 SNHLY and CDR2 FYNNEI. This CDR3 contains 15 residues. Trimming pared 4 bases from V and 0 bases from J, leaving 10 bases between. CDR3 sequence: CASSVGGLSNQPQHF. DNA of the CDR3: TGTGCCAGCAGTGTGGGGGGGCTTAGCAATCAGCCCCAGCATTTT. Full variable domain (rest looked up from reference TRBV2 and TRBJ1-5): EPEVTQTPSHQVTQMGQEVILRCVPISNHLYFYWYRQILGQKVEFLVSFYNNEISEKSEIFDDQFSVERPDGSNFTLKIRSTKLEDSAMYFCASSVGGLSNQPQHFGDGTRLSIL.

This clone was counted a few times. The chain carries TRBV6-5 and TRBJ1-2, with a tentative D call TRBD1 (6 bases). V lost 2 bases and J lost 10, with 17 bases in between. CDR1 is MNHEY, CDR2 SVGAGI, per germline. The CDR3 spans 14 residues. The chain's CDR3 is CASSYQGKSNAYTF. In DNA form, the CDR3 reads TGTGCCAGCAGTTACCAGGGGAAGAGTAATGCCTACACCTTC.

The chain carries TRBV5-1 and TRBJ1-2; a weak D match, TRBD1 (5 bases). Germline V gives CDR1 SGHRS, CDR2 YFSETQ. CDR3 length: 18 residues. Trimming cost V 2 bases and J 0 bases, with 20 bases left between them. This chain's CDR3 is CASSLSPFPGRSNYGYTF. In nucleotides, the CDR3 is TGCGCCAGCAGCTTAAGCCCCTTTCCAGGGCGTTCTAACTATGGCTACACCTTC. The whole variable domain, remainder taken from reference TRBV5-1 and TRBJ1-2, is KAGVTQTPRYLIKTRGQQVTLSCSPISGHRSVSWYQQTPGQGLQFLFEYFSETQRNKGNFPGRFSGRQFSNSRSEMNVSTLELGDSALYLCASSLSPFPGRSNYGYTFGSGTRLTVV.

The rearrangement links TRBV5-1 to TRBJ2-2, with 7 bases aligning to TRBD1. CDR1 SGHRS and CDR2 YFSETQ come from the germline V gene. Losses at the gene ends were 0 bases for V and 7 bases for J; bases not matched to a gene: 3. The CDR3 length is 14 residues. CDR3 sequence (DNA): TGCGCCAGCAGCTTGGAGGGGGCCAGCGGGGAGCTGTTTTTT. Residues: CASSLEGASGELFF. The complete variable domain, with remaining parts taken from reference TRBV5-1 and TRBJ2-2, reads KAGVTQTPRYLIKTRGQQVTLSCSPISGHRSVSWYQQTPGQGLQFLFEYFSETQRNKGNFPGRFSGRQFSNSRSEMNVSTLELGDSALYLCASSLEGASGELFFGEGSRLTVL.